These T cell receptor beta chains were read from a single sample in a study of post-analysis software for immune sequencing data. Each CDR3 protein is one row after TCRdb ran MiXCR on the PCR reads. The sample lists some 890,000 distinct CDR3 sequences; about 50% were seen once. Sequencing used blood. All receptors derive from a girl aged 10-17 years with multiple sclerosis. Both conserved end residues are trimmed from each CDR3. Rows give clone size only sometimes, using once, few, many, or a class for an expanded clone.

V: TRBV7-9
J: TRBJ2-7
size: NA
CDR3: ASSLRPGTASYEQY

V: TRBV29-1
J: TRBJ1-2
size: NA
CDR3: SAEGYGGGYGYT

V: TRBV5-5
J: TRBJ1-1
size: NA
CDR3: ASSPTAGTANTEAF

V: TRBV29-1
J: NA
size: NA
CDR3: SVEEARETQY

V: TRBV18
J: TRBJ2-7
size: once
CDR3: ASSPSQPNEQY

V: TRBV27
J: TRBJ1-4
size: NA
CDR3: ASSLIGGQRGEKLF

V: TRBV5-1
J: TRBJ1-2
size: NA
CDR3: ASSSRSGAVSYGYT

V: TRBV29-1
J: TRBJ2-1
size: NA
CDR3: SVVPTGSYNEQF

V: TRBV5-1
J: TRBJ2-5
size: NA
CDR3: ASSFGVSGETQY

V: TRBV7-2
J: TRBJ2-3
size: NA
CDR3: ASSPTAMDTDTQY

V: TRBV7-2
J: TRBJ2-7
size: NA
CDR3: ASSPQGILYEQY

V: TRBV20-1
J: TRBJ2-3
size: few
CDR3: SAGTGTYTDTQY

V: TRBV6-6
J: TRBJ2-1
size: NA
CDR3: ASSYKQGSNWGNEQF

V: TRBV12-3/TRBV12-4
J: TRBJ1-5
size: NA
CDR3: ASSPTGVGVESNQPQH

V: TRBV14
J: TRBJ2-7
size: few
CDR3: ASSQTWGVGYEQY

V: TRBV20-1
J: TRBJ2-3
size: NA
CDR3: SASPREWGTDTQY

V: TRBV20-1
J: TRBJ2-3
size: few
CDR3: SARPLGISGQDTQY

V: TRBV2
J: TRBJ2-3
size: NA
CDR3: ASKLTAGDADTQY

V: TRBV25-1
J: TRBJ1-2
size: few
CDR3: ASSGYNGANYGYT

V: TRBV6-5
J: TRBJ1-1
size: NA
CDR3: ASSYSSRANTEAF

V: TRBV5-1
J: TRBJ2-7
size: NA
CDR3: ASSLVSDRTSSYEQY

V: TRBV20-1
J: TRBJ2-7
size: NA
CDR3: SSRPENSYEQY

V: TRBV5-1
J: TRBJ2-3
size: few
CDR3: ASSLEGVGSDTQY

V: TRBV5-1
J: TRBJ2-5
size: NA
CDR3: ASSPGHGGQY

V: TRBV10-2
J: TRBJ2-7
size: few
CDR3: ASTRLPTYEQY

V: TRBV5-1
J: TRBJ1-2
size: NA
CDR3: ASSLVAGAGYT

V: TRBV10-3
J: TRBJ2-7
size: NA
CDR3: AISETDYEQY

V: TRBV29-1
J: TRBJ1-1
size: NA
CDR3: SVPRTGNTEAF

V: TRBV15
J: TRBJ2-7
size: few
CDR3: ATSRDAGTRASYEQY

V: TRBV29-1
J: TRBJ2-7
size: many
CDR3: SAAGTSALREQY

V: TRBV25-1
J: TRBJ2-5
size: few
CDR3: ASSNLQETQY

V: TRBV20-1
J: NA
size: NA
CDR3: SARDWGLAGGSSYNEQY

V: TRBV2
J: TRBJ2-4
size: once
CDR3: ASSGSDREFKNIQY

V: TRBV5-1
J: TRBJ2-1
size: NA
CDR3: ASSILPPGQGANNEQF

V: TRBV29-1
J: TRBJ2-3
size: NA
CDR3: SVVGGPTGTDTQY

V: TRBV12-3/TRBV12-4
J: TRBJ2-7
size: NA
CDR3: ASSLGPSQY

V: TRBV2
J: TRBJ2-1
size: NA
CDR3: ASRETGHEQF

V: TRBV11-2
J: NA
size: NA
CDR3: ASSLSAGHIEQY

V: TRBV9
J: TRBJ1-2
size: NA
CDR3: ASSVTWTGRFGYT

V: TRBV4-1
J: TRBJ1-6
size: NA
CDR3: ASSQDNSYNSPLH

V: TRBV29-1
J: TRBJ2-1
size: few
CDR3: SVGGTSVNEQF

V: TRBV7-8
J: TRBJ2-3
size: NA
CDR3: ASSTDSGGADTQY

V: TRBV20-1
J: TRBJ2-7
size: NA
CDR3: SAYDIGTTYEQY

V: TRBV5-1
J: TRBJ2-1
size: few
CDR3: ASSLVRGMSSYNEQF

V: TRBV5-1
J: TRBJ2-7
size: NA
CDR3: ASGASGPSYEQY

V: TRBV10-1
J: TRBJ2-1
size: NA
CDR3: ASSEKTRGRNEQF

V: TRBV29-1
J: TRBJ2-3
size: NA
CDR3: SVVINTQY

V: TRBV14
J: TRBJ2-3
size: NA
CDR3: ASSQGTMVNDTQY

V: TRBV20-1
J: TRBJ2-1
size: NA
CDR3: SAVRTGGHEQF

V: TRBV3-1
J: TRBJ1-2
size: NA
CDR3: ASSQDGGRANYGYT

V: TRBV29-1
J: TRBJ1-2
size: NA
CDR3: SVYGGSYGYT

V: TRBV7-9
J: TRBJ2-3
size: NA
CDR3: ASSSDLVPRGTDTQY

V: TRBV9
J: TRBJ1-2
size: few
CDR3: ASSVAPLSRDREDYGYT

V: TRBV20-1
J: TRBJ2-3
size: NA
CDR3: SAIRGQGKDTQY

V: TRBV29-1
J: TRBJ2-6
size: NA
CDR3: SVIQNSGANVLT

V: TRBV15
J: TRBJ2-1
size: NA
CDR3: ATSTGVSTYNEQF

V: TRBV2
J: TRBJ2-6
size: few
CDR3: ASSGRTWGGANVLT

V: TRBV10-3
J: NA
size: once
CDR3: AHRSGVAYEQY

V: TRBV9
J: TRBJ2-1
size: NA
CDR3: ASSVANQYNEQF